These 18 T cell receptor beta chains were sequenced from one sample in a study of OX40 agonist ivuxolimab in advanced cancers. The method was immunoSEQ multiplex PCR; TCRdb's version includes in-frame clones alone and lacks a portion of them. The sample lists some 97,000 clones, around 90% occurring once. The input for sequencing was CD4+ or CD8+ T cells sorted from blood, taken in a trial of the OX40 agonist ivuxolimab. These receptors came from an adult with an advanced solid tumor such as melanoma, head and neck, liver or kidney cancer.

The chain combines TRBV5-1 with TRBJ2-3; D not resolved. The CDR3 loop spans 15 amino acids. V lost 0 bases, J lost 2 bases, and 10 bases lay in between. Germline CDR1 SGHRS, CDR2 YFSETQ. For the CDR3, the DNA is TGCGCCAGCAGCTTGGCCTCAGTTAACACAGATACGCAGTATTTT. Translating it yields CASSLASVNTDTQYF.

The genes are TRBV27 and TRBJ1-5, with D possibly TRBD1 on 5 matching bases. V shed 2 bases and J shed 7 bases, with 27 bases lying between them. Germline V CDR1 and CDR2: MNHEY, SMNVEV (reference sequence). The CDR3 runs 19 residues. CDR3 DNA sequence: TGTGCCAGCAGTTTAGAAGGTGGTTCAGCCAGGGTGGTAGAACAGCCCCAGCATTTT. This encodes CASSLEGGSARVVEQPQHF.

The chain is built from TRBV6-6 and TRBJ2-3; 8 bases agree with TRBD2. J was trimmed by 4 bases and V by 6 bases; bases with no gene match: 9. The CDR3 spans 15 residues. Looked up from germline, CDR1 is MNHNY and CDR2 is SVGAGI (reference sequence). As DNA, the CDR3 is TGTGCCAGCAGAAAATCGGGACTAGGGCCAGATACGCAGTATTTT. Translation gives CASRKSGLGPDTQYF.

The chain joins TRBV5-1 to TRBJ2-1, with 8 bases identical to TRBD2. The CDR3 is made up of 14 amino acids. After removal of 0 bases from V and 6 bases from J, the junction contained 2 bases not matched to a gene. Germline loops: CDR1 SGHRS, CDR2 YFSETQ. The CDR3 DNA reads as TGCGCCAGCAGCTTGGCGGGGGGGCTCAATGAGCAGTTCTTC. This translates into CASSLAGGLNEQFF.

The chain combines TRBV10-1 with TRBJ2-3, with 7 bases matching TRBD1. From germline, CDR1 is WNHNN and CDR2 SYGVQD (reference sequence). After removal of 5 bases from V and 1 base from J, the junction contained 6 bases not matched to a gene. CDR3 length equals 15 residues. The CDR3 nucleotides are TGCGCCAGCAGTCGGGACAGCATGGGCACAGATACGCAGTATTTT. Amino acid sequence: CASSRDSMGTDTQYF.

The CDR3 spells CASSGPPGHTNTGELFF. Here the CDR3 DNA reads TGTGCCAGCAGCGGTCCTCCGGGACATACGAACACCGGGGAGCTGTTTTTT. The chain recombines TRBV11-3 with TRBJ2-2; a weak D match, TRBD1 (6 bases). The CDR3 contains 17 residues. CDR1 SGHNT and CDR2 YENEEA come from the germline V gene. Trimming left V 5 bases short and J 0 bases short, with 16 bases between.

This sequence joins TRBV6-5 and TRBJ2-3; tentatively, D is TRBD1 (6 bases). There are 14 residues in the CDR3. V was pared by 7 bases and J by 2 bases, with 13 bases between. The germline V gene has CDR1 MNHEY and CDR2 SVGAGI. CDR3 coding DNA: TGTGCCAGCAAACGGCAGGGGTACACAGATACGCAGTATTTT. Translating gives CASKRQGYTDTQYF.

This clone was observed once. In DNA form, the CDR3 reads TGTGCCACCAGCAGAGATAGAGATACCGGGGAGCTGTTTTTT. It is translated as CATSRDRDTGELFF. This chain joins TRBV15 and TRBJ2-2; D unclear. The CDR3 contains 14 residues. From germline, CDR1 is LNHNV and CDR2 YYDKDF (reference sequence). Trimming pared 0 bases from V and 5 bases from J, leaving 7 bases between.

The chain uses TRBV5-1 and TRBJ2-5; 7 nucleotides align to TRBD1. CDR3 length equals 15 residues. Germline trimming cut 4 bases from V and 3 bases from J; bases unmatched to any gene: 9. The germline CDR1 and CDR2 sequences are SGHRS and YFSETQ. Here the CDR3 reads CASSQQGRREETQYF. The CDR3 DNA reads TGCGCCAGCAGCCAACAGGGGCGAAGGGAAGAGACCCAGTACTTC.

The gene calls are TRBV9 and TRBJ1-3, with D perhaps matching TRBD1 (6 bases). Germline CDR1 reads SGDLS; CDR2 reads YYNGEE. The CDR3 consists of 16 residues. Deletions cut 1 base from V and 2 bases from J, with 13 bases between. Here the CDR3 reads CASSVSSGETGNTIYF. The CDR3 nucleotides read TGTGCCAGCAGCGTATCGTCAGGGGAAACTGGAAACACCATATATTTT.

This chain links TRBV7-3 with TRBJ2-3; D is possibly TRBD2 (6 bases). The CDR3 extends over 13 amino acids. V lost 5 bases to trimming and J lost 9 bases, with 15 bases between them. Germline V gene lookup returns CDR1 SGHTA and CDR2 FQGTGA. Written as DNA, the CDR3 is TGTGCCAGCAGCAACGATCCGGGACTGACGCAGTATTTT. Its translation is CASSNDPGLTQYF.

This clone has only a few counts. The chain couples TRBV28 to TRBJ2-7, with TRBD2 matching over 9 bases. Per germline, CDR1 MDHEN and CDR2 SYDVKM. Trimming removed 3 bases from V and 3 bases from J; junction bases left unmatched: 9. This CDR3 has 16 residues. CDR3 DNA sequence: TGTGCCAGCAGTTTTAACCTAGCGGGATTAAGCTACGAGCAGTACTTC. Protein sequence: CASSFNLAGLSYEQYF.

This chain joins TRBV7-6 and TRBJ2-1; D unclear. V lost 3 bases and J 5 bases, leaving 8 bases between the germline ends. Germline CDR1 and CDR2: SGHVS and FNYEAQ. The CDR3 extends over 13 amino acids. The CDR3 DNA reads as TGTGCCAGCAGCTTGGGTCATAACAATGAGCAGTTCTTC. This encodes CASSLGHNNEQFF.

Here the CDR3 DNA reads TGTGCCAGTAGTATTTCGAGGAACCCTTATAGATTGGGCTACACCTTC. This translates into CASSISRNPYRLGYTF. The rearrangement links TRBV19 to TRBJ1-2, with D unresolved. The V end lost 3 bases, the J end lost 8 bases, and 22 bases lay between the germline ends. This CDR3 is built from 16 residues. The germline CDR1 and CDR2 sequences are LNHDA and SQIVND (reference sequence).

V usage is TRBV27 and J usage is TRBJ2-7; 7 nucleotides align to TRBD1. The CDR3 is made up of 15 amino acids. V shed 7 bases, J shed 2 bases, and the junction held 11 bases outside the gene matches. Looked up from germline, CDR1 is MNHEY and CDR2 is SMNVEV (reference sequence). The CDR3 sequence: CASKRGGGATYEQYF. CDR3 coding DNA: TGTGCCAGCAAGAGAGGGGGCGGAGCTACCTACGAGCAGTACTTC.

CDR3 sequence: CASSPVGTAPGELFF. Written as DNA, the CDR3 is TGCGCCAGCAGCCCGGTGGGGACAGCCCCCGGGGAGCTGTTTTTT. The chain uses TRBV5-1 and TRBJ2-2, with 7 bases aligning to TRBD1. The junction had 9 bases not matched to a gene; V was cut back by 4 bases and J by 6 bases. Germline CDR1 reads SGHRS; CDR2 reads YFSETQ. This CDR3 has 15 amino acids. Full variable domain (missing parts from reference TRBV5-1 and TRBJ2-2): KAGVTQTPRYLIKTRGQQVTLSCSPISGHRSVSWYQQTPGQGLQFLFEYFSETQRNKGNFPGRFSGRQFSNSRSEMNVSTLELGDSALYLCASSPVGTAPGELFFGEGSRLTVL.

CDR3 sequence reads: CASGREGATYEQYF. The CDR3 DNA reads as TGTGCCAGCGGGAGGGAGGGGGCAACCTACGAGCAGTACTTC. This chain links TRBV2 with TRBJ2-7, with D perhaps matching TRBD1 or TRBD2 (7 bases each). The CDR3 has 14 amino acids. With 8 bases removed from V and 2 bases from J, the gap between germline ends came to 16 bases. Germline V gene sequence: CDR1 SNHLY, CDR2 FYNNEI.

J is TRBJ1-6 and V is TRBV30, with D uncertain. The CDR3 has 11 amino acids. Trimming stripped 3 bases from V and 13 bases from J, with 10 bases between. Germline V gene data show CDR1 as GTSNPN and CDR2 as SVGIG (reference sequence). The CDR3 coding sequence is TGTGCCTGGAGCTCAGGACCCCCCCTCCACTTT. Protein sequence: CAWSSGPPLHF.